A selection of T cell receptor beta chains follows, all from one sample in a study of blood T cell repertoires in COVID-19. Using immunoSEQ multiplex PCR, the repertoire was profiled, and TCRdb retains in-frame clones only, with some absent. The sample includes around 69,000 clones, about four fifths seen only once; the top ten take approximately 20%. Sequencing input: peripheral blood. The receptors stem from an older woman with acute or convalescent COVID-19. Both conserved end residues are part of each CDR3. A D gene is named only where the DNA matches it firmly. Not every row has a clone size; where given, it reads once, few, many or a size class.

j_call d_call clone_size v_call cdr3_aa cdr3_nt
TRBJ2-3 TRBD2 . TRBV6-5 CASFSGVTDTQYF TGTGCCAGCTTTAGCGGGGTCACAGATACGCAGTATTTT
TRBJ1-6 . once TRBV7-8 CASSSRGGVNSPLHF TGTGCCAGCAGCAGCCGTGGGGGGGTAAATTCACCCCTCCACTTT
TRBJ1-5 TRBD1 few TRBV19 CASSSGQGYGDQPQHF TGTGCCAGTAGTTCGGGACAGGGCTACGGGGATCAGCCCCAGCATTTT
TRBJ1-5 . once TRBV28 CASRTTGLNQPQHF TGTGCCAGCAGAACAACAGGGCTCAATCAGCCCCAGCATTTT
TRBJ2-1 . . TRBV5-4 CASSLLQYNEQFF TGTGCCAGCAGCTTGTTACAATACAATGAGCAGTTCTTC
TRBJ2-3 TRBD2 . TRBV10-3 CATGRGGSTDTQYF TGTGCCACCGGTCGGGGGGGCAGCACAGATACGCAGTATTTT
TRBJ2-1 . few TRBV18 CASSPAGYNEQFF TGTGCCAGCTCACCAGCCGGGTACAATGAGCAGTTCTTC
TRBJ1-1 . . TRBV6-4 CASSDLPRRGTEAFF TGTGCCAGCAGTGACCTGCCGAGGCGGGGCACTGAAGCTTTCTTT
TRBJ1-5 . . TRBV18 CASSPKSLRGNQPQHF TGTGCCAGCTCACCAAAGTCACTCAGGGGCAATCAGCCCCAGCATTTT
TRBJ2-3 TRBD2 . TRBV6-1 CASSAGTSGRADTQYF TGTGCCAGCAGTGCGGGGACTAGCGGGAGGGCAGATACGCAGTATTTT
TRBJ2-2 TRBD1 . TRBV7-8 CASSFDRGRAGELFF TGTGCCAGCAGCTTTGACAGGGGTAGAGCCGGGGAGCTGTTTTTT
TRBJ2-7 . . TRBV27 CASSRVVQGEQYF TGTGCCAGCAGCCGGGTAGTCCAAGGCGAGCAGTACTTC
TRBJ2-3 TRBD2 . TRBV11-1 CASSLGAGAPTDTQYF TGTGCCAGCAGCTTAGGAGCGGGAGCGCCGACAGATACGCAGTATTTT
TRBJ2-1 . . TRBV27 CASSGRDRRSYNEQFF TGTGCCAGCAGTGGGCGGGACCGAAGGTCCTACAATGAGCAGTTCTTC
TRBJ2-7 TRBD2 . TRBV7-8 CASSLVVASGTGEQYF TGTGCCAGCAGCTTAGTGGTTGCTAGCGGGACGGGCGAGCAGTACTTC
TRBJ1-2 TRBD1 . TRBV28 CASRLDRGKGYTF TGTGCCAGCAGACTAGACAGGGGCAAGGGCTACACCTTC